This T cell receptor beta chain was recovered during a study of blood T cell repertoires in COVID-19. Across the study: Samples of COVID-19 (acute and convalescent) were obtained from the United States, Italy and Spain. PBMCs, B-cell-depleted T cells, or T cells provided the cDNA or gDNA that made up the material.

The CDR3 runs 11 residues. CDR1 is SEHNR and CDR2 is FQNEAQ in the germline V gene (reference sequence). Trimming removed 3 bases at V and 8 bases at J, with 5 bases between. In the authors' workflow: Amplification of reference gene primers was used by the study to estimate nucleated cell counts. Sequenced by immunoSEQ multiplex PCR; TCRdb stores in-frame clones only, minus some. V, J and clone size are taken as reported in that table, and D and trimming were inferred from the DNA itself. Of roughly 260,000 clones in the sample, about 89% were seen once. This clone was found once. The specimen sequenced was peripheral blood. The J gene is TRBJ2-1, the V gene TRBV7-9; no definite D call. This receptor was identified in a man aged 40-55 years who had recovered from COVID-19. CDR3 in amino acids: CASSLWHEQFF. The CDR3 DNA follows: TGTGCCAGCAGCTTGTGGCATGAGCAGTTCTTC.